A selection of T cell receptor beta chains follows, all from one sample in a study of T cells after yellow fever vaccination. TCRdb itself ran the 5' RACE reads through MiXCR, one entry per CDR3 protein. The data contain 70,000 to 80,000 distinct CDR3 sequences, 7.3% of them seen just once; the ten biggest clones take up around 29%. Here the sequenced sample was CD8+ T cells sorted from PBMCs, taken roughly 10 days after the first yellow fever vaccination. The receptors were sampled from a man younger than 30 who received the YFV17D yellow fever vaccine. CDR3s include the opening cysteine and the closing phenylalanine or tryptophan. D genes are given only for firm matches. Some rows mark clone size as missing; the rest say once, few, many or name a class of expanded clone.

J gene | D gene | clone size | V gene | CDR3 DNA | CDR3 protein
TRBJ1-1 | . | many | TRBV27 | TGTGCCTCGTCCTATTCCGGGACATCCCCTGAAGCTTTCTTT | CASSYSGTSPEAFF
TRBJ2-5 | . | few | TRBV27 | TGTGCCAGCAGTTTATCAGGGAGAGGGACCCAGTACTTC | CASSLSGRGTQYF
TRBJ1-1 | . | many | TRBV10-1 | TGCGCCAGCAGTGGTTTAAAGGGCACTGAAGCTTTCTTT | CASSGLKGTEAFF
TRBJ1-3 | . | many | TRBV4-3 | TGCGCCAGCAGCCAAGGCGGTTGGAGGGTGGACACCATATATTTT | CASSQGGWRVDTIYF
TRBJ1-2 | . | . | TRBV19 | TGTGCCAGTAGTGCCCTTTTGACAGGAGCTTATGGCTACACCTTC | CASSALLTGAYGYTF
TRBJ2-1 | TRBD2 | many | TRBV6-2/TRBV6-3 | TGTGCCAGCAGTGCACCGGGACTAGCGAGGAATGAGCAGTTCTTC | CASSAPGLARNEQFF
TRBJ1-1 | . | many | TRBV20-1 | TGCAGTGCTAGAGAAGGGGTGGGGTGGACTGAAGCTTTCTTT | CSAREGVGWTEAFF
TRBJ1-1 | . | . | TRBV6-2/TRBV6-3 | TGTGCCAGCAGTACCCCCGGGGCCGGGGGCACTGAAGCTTTCTTT | CASSTPGAGGTEAFF
TRBJ2-1 | . | . | TRBV7-9 | TGTGCCAGCAGCTTAGCCTTGGGCAATGAGCAGTTCTTC | CASSLALGNEQFF
TRBJ2-3 | TRBD1 | many | TRBV29-1 | TGCAGCGTTGAAGAGGACTCAGGGGGCATAGAAGATACGCAGTATTTT | CSVEEDSGGIEDTQYF
TRBJ2-1 | TRBD1 | . | TRBV4-1 | TGCGCCAGCAGCCAAGATCGGACAGGAGGCTTCGATGAGCAGTTCTTC | CASSQDRTGGFDEQFF